The present T cell receptor (beta chain) was sequenced within a study of Ad26.COV2.S vaccination and SARS-CoV-2 variants. The overall study: Enrolled in COV1001, the donor was in the Ad26.COV2.S trial arm, which received the vaccine.

Treatment denoted: 15 to 20 received Ad26.COV2.S at low or high dose, single or two shots; roughly five received placebo; per-sample allocation not given. Day 63 following the first vaccine or placebo injection was when the samples were taken. Produced via immunoSEQ multiplex PCR; TCRdb's table is partial and in-frame only. The table lists 350,000 to 500,000 clones, roughly 89% of them singletons. V gave up 6 bases and J gave up 1 base, with 9 bases separating them. CDR1 is SGHNT, CDR2 YENEEA, per germline. The CDR3 runs to 13 residues. The rearrangement joins TRBV11-3 to TRBJ1-1; no definite D call. The receptor comes from a person between 18 and 65 years old who received the Ad26.COV2.S COVID-19 vaccine or a placebo. The starting material was peripheral blood, obtained in a trial of Ad26.COV2.S vaccine versus placebo. The CDR3 is CASSRRGNTEAFF. The CDR3 DNA follows: TGTGCCAGCAGTAGGCGGGGGAACACTGAAGCTTTCTTT.